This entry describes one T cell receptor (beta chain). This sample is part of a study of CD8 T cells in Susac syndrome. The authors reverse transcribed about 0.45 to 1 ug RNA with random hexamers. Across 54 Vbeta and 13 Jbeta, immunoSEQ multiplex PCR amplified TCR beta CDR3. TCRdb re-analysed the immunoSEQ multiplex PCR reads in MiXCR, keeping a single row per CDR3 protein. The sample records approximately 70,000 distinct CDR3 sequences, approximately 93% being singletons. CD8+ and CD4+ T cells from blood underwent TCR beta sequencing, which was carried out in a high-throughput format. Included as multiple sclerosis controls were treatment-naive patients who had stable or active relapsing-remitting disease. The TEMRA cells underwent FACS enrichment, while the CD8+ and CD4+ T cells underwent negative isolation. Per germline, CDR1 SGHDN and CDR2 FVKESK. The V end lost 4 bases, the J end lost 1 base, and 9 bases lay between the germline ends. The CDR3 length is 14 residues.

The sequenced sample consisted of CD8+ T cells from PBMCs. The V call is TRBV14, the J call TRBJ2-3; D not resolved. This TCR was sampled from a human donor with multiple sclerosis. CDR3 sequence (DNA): TGTGCCAGCAGCCTTTTGGGCGGCACAGATACGCAGTATTTT. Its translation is CASSLLGGTDTQYF.